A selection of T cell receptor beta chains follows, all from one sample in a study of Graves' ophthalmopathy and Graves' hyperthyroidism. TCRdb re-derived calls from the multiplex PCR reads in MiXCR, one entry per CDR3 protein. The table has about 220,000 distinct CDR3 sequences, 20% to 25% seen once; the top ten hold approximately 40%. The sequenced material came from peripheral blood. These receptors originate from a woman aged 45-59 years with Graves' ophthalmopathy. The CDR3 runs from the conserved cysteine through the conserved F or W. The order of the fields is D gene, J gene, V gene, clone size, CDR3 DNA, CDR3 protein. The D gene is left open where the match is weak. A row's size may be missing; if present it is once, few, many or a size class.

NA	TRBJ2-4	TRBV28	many	TGTGCCAGCAGCGGCGGGGGCTCTTTTCGGAACATTCAGTACTTC	CASSGGGSFRNIQYF
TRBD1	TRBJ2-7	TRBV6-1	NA	TGTGCCAGCAGTCTCCGGACAGGGAACGAGCAGTACTTC	CASSLRTGNEQYF
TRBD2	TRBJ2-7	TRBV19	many	TGTGCCAGTAGTATCACTAGCGGGAGAGTTATCTACGAGCAGTACTTC	CASSITSGRVIYEQYF
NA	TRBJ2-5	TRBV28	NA	TGTGCCAGCAGCTCCTCGAGGAGCGGGCTCCGTAAGGCCCAGTACTTC	CASSSSRSGLRKAQYF
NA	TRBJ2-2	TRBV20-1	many	TGCAGTGCTAGACCTATGACCAAAAACACCGGGGAGCTGTTTTTT	CSARPMTKNTGELFF
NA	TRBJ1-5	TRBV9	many	TGTGCCAGCAGCGCGAGGGGGGAGTCGGAGCCCCAGCATTTT	CASSARGESEPQHF
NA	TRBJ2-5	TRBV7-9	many	TGTGCCAGCAGTCGTTCCGGGACGGAGGAAGAGACCCAGTACTTC	CASSRSGTEEETQYF
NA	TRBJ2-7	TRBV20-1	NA	TGCAGTGCTAGGGACAGCTCCTACGAGCAGTACTTC	CSARDSSYEQYF
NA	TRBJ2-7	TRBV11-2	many	TGTGCCAGCAGCTTAGATCGTCAGGTGGGGGAGCAGTACTTC	CASSLDRQVGEQYF
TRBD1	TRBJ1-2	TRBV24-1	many	TGTGCCACCAGACCCACGACAGGGGAAGATGGCTACACCTTC	CATRPTTGEDGYTF
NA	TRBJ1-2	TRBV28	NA	TGTGCCAGCAGTTTAGCGGGCCGACGGGGCTACACCTTC	CASSLAGRRGYTF
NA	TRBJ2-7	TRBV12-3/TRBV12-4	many	TGTGCCAGCAGTTTTATGGGGTTTAACCGAGGGGGATACGAGCAGTACTTC	CASSFMGFNRGGYEQYF
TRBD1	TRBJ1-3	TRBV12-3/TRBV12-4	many	TGTGCCAGCAGGAACCCGGGACAGCTTGGAAACACCATATATTTT	CASRNPGQLGNTIYF
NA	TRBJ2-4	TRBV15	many	TGTGCCACCAGCCACGGTCAGGTTGTAGGGGACCGGGCCAAAAACATTCAGTACTTC	CATSHGQVVGDRAKNIQYF
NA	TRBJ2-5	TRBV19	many	TGTGCCAGTCGACCCGGCACGAAGGAGACCCAGTACTTC	CASRPGTKETQYF
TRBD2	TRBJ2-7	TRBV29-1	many	TGCAGCGTTGTAAGCGGGAGTACCCACGAGCAGTACTTC	CSVVSGSTHEQYF
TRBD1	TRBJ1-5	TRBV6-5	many	TGTGCCAGCAGTTCCAGGGGGGAGGGCAATCAGCCCCAGCATTTT	CASSSRGEGNQPQHF
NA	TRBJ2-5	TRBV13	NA	TGTGCCAGCAGCCAGAGACAGGTACTAGAGACCCAGTACTTC	CASSQRQVLETQYF
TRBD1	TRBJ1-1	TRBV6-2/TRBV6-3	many	TGTGCCAGCAGTTCCGAGCCCCCGGGACAGGGGGCGCTGACTGAAGCTTTCTTT	CASSSEPPGQGALTEAFF
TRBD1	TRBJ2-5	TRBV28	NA	TGTGCCAGCAGTTTAAGACCGGCGGGACAGGGGAGCGAGACCCAGTACTTC	CASSLRPAGQGSETQYF
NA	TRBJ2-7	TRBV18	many	TGTGCCAGCTCACGCCTACAGGACTACGAGCAGTACTTC	CASSRLQDYEQYF
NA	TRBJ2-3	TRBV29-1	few	TGCAGCGTTGAGGGGGGAGATACGCAGTATTTT	CSVEGGDTQYF
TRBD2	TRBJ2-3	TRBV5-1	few	TGCGCCAGCAGCTTGGATTCCGGCGGGAGAGGGGATACGCAGTATTTT	CASSLDSGGRGDTQYF
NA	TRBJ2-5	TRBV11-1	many	TGTGCCAGCAGCTCCCGGCGGGGTCGTGGGACCCAGTACTTC	CASSSRRGRGTQYF
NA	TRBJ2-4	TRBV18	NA	TGTGCCAGCTCGCCAATCCGGGACGGGAAAAACATTCAGTACTTC	CASSPIRDGKNIQYF
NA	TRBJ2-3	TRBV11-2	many	TGTGCCAGCAGCTCCCGGATGGAGGTGGATACGCAGTATTTT	CASSSRMEVDTQYF
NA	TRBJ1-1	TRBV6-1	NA	TGTGCCAGCACAGATGTGGGTGAAGCTTTCTTT	CASTDVGEAFF
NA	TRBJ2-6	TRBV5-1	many	TGCGCCAGCAGCCTAGTAATTGCCGGGGCCAACGTCCTGACTTTC	CASSLVIAGANVLTF
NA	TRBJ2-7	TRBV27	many	TGTGCCAGCAGTCCGGGGAGGCAGGGGAGCTCCTACGAGCAGTACTTC	CASSPGRQGSSYEQYF
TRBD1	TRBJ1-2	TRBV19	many	TGTGCCAGTAGTATCTCAGGGGGTCACGCCGATGGCTACACCTTC	CASSISGGHADGYTF
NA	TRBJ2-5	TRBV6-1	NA	TGTGCCAGCAGTGACTGGGGGCAAGAGACCCAGTACTTC	CASSDWGQETQYF
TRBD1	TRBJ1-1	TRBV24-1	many	TGTGCCACCAGTGATGGACAGGGGATGAACACTGAAGCTTTCTTT	CATSDGQGMNTEAFF
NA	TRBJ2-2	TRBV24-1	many	TGTGCCACCAGTGATTTTTCCAGCCCGAACACCGGGGAGCTGTTTTTT	CATSDFSSPNTGELFF
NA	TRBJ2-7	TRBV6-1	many	TGTGCCAGCAGCAGGGAGTCCTACGAGCAGTACTTC	CASSRESYEQYF
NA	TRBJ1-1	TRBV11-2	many	TGTGCAAGCCGGTGGGACAACACTGAAGCTTTCTTT	CASRWDNTEAFF
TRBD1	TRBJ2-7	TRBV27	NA	TGTGCCACGCGGGACAGGATAACTTACGAGCAGTACTTC	CATRDRITYEQYF
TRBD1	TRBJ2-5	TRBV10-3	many	TGTGCCACCTCGGGACAGGGGAGGATGGAGACCCAGTACTTC	CATSGQGRMETQYF
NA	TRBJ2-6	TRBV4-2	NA	TGTGCCAGCAGCCAATTCAGCCGCTCTGGGGCCAACGTCCTGTCTTTC	CASSQFSRSGANVLSF